This TCR beta chain stems from a study of STAT5B mutations in CD4+ large granular lymphocyte leukemia (dated by TCRdb to the early 2020s). Background on the whole study: Among healthy controls, the CDR3 'QG' motif was associated with a particular HLA allele. The TCRbeta repertoires of CD4+ T-cell large granular lymphocyte leukemia patients were compared with the TCRbeta repertoires of healthy blood donors. Flow cytometry on FACSCanto II or FACSVerse confirmed that purified fractions exceeded 95% purity among lymphocytes.

Findings and caveats that apply to the study as a whole: Main leukemic clonotypes were private to each patient, although about 25% of the main leukemic clonotypes were found at low frequency in the non-leukemic repertoires of other patients. CD4-sorted patient repertoires appeared more clonal than healthy CD4+ repertoires, and this difference persisted after removing the putative leukemic clones. The data were not HLA-matched, and the relatively small sample size could explain the higher clonality seen in CD4+ compared with CD8+ T-LGLL.

Healthy controls were some 40 blood donors whose buffy coats came from the Finnish Red Cross blood service. All TCR-sequenced material derived from peripheral blood: patient blood samples and healthy donor buffy coats. Peripheral blood mononuclear cells were isolated by Ficoll-Hypaque gradient centrifugation. For the healthy controls, CD4+ cells were obtained from buffy coats by magnetic purification. The Gentra Puregene Cell and Tissue kit was used to extract genomic DNA, and a Qubit 2.0 fluorometer was used to measure the amount of genomic DNA. The immunoSEQ assay at survey resolution was applied to genomic DNA for sequencing of TCRbeta rearrangements. The authors processed their data as follows. In the TCR sequencing data, the lowest productive clonotype frequency that could be detected was 2.59 x 10-5. Only productive TCRbeta rearrangements, defined as complete and in-frame sequences, were included in the analyses. Clonality for each sample was calculated as Simpson clonality in the immunoSEQ Analyzer version 3.0. Clones were grouped by frequency into very rare, small, medium, large (1-20%) or hyperexpanded (>20%) categories. Generation probabilities were estimated with OLGA 1.2.3, V-gene circos plots were generated with VDJtools, specificities were searched for in VDJdb, and CDR3 motifs were identified with GLIPH. What TCRdb holds here is the immuneACCESS table cut down to in-frame rearrangements. Part of the clones is not present; checked against another copy, under half of the missing clones reflect an unresolved V gene, and the others are unexplained. That table supplies the V and J calls and clone size; D and trimming were determined from the DNA. For this sample the table gives about 31,000 clones, of which about two thirds were detected only once. The ten biggest clones cover just under 2% of the sample.

About this clone: The antigen it recognizes is unknown. No much larger clonotype is one base removed from it; base qualities were not supplied.

The sequenced sample consisted of CD4+ T cells from blood buffy coats. The receptor was isolated from a human donor in good health.

The base sequence is TGCGCCAGCAGAGAACAGGGGGCTGAAAACACCATATATTTT. It is translated as CASREQGAENTIYF. The chain employs TRBV5-1 and TRBJ1-3; 9 bases in the junction line up with TRBD1. Trimming leaves V shorter by 5 bases and J shorter by 6 bases, with the junction holding 6 bases beyond the gene matches. CDR1 SGHRS and CDR2 YFSETQ are derived from the germline V gene. From cysteine to phenylalanine, the CDR3 is 14 amino acids long. Just CDR3 DNA is preserved here, 42 bases in frame from base 1.